This T cell receptor beta chain appears in the sequencing data of a study of OX40 agonist ivuxolimab in advanced cancers. As for the study in general: Checkpoint inhibitors had been given previously to about 40% of patients.

Sequencing was performed with immunoSEQ multiplex PCR; in TCRdb, only in-frame clones are kept and a portion is missing. Found here are roughly 50,000 clones, 80% to 90% of them singletons; the top ten hold about 9.4%. A remark on this clone: Its antigen is unidentified.

Blood got drawn at baseline, again on cycle 4 day 1, and then on cycle 7 day 1. Notes on the study in general: On average, CD8+ T cells showed a greater number of expanded clones than CD4+. CD4+ and CD8+ blood T cells expanded clonally by week 6 at 0.1 to 3.0 mg/kg.

The CDR3 is made up of 14 amino acids. The V end lost 6 bases, the J end lost 8 bases, and 16 bases lay between the germline ends. In germline, CDR1 is MNHEY, CDR2 SMNVEV (reference sequence). The sequenced sample was CD4+ or CD8+ T cells sorted from blood, obtained in a trial of the OX40 agonist ivuxolimab. The receptor was isolated from an adult with an advanced solid tumor such as melanoma, head and neck, liver or kidney cancer. This rearrangement joins TRBV27 to TRBJ1-4; D is uncertain. This CDR3 reads CASSPPRQGEKLFF. CDR3 nucleotide sequence: TGTGCCAGCAGCCCTCCGCGGCAAGGGGAAAAACTGTTTTTT.